The 30 T cell receptor beta chains presented below share a single source sample, sequenced in a study of beta chain features in type 1 diabetes. Findings and caveats of the study: In all four CD4+ subsets, TCRB CDR3 length was significantly, moderately reduced in type 1 diabetes.

Sequencing targeted expressed TCRB transcripts, as all isolated RNA had been reverse transcribed. Here immunoSEQ multiplex PCR was the method, and the copy in TCRdb shows in-frame clones only, minus some. The profile shows 130,000 or so clones, roughly 10% of them singletons. No antigen has been identified for these receptors. The sequenced sample was central memory CD4+ T cells from blood. These receptors were obtained from a man between 25 and 39 years old with type 1 diabetes.

The chain links TRBV18 to TRBJ1-5; 11 positions agree with TRBD1. Trimming at V came to 3 bases and at J to 4 bases, leaving 11 bases not matched to a gene. CDR1 is KGHSH and CDR2 is LQKENI in the germline V gene. This CDR3 comprises 18 residues. The CDR3 bases are TGTGCCAGCTCACCGTACGGACAGGGGGCCATTGGGAATCAGCCCCAGCATTTT. Translation gives CASSPYGQGAIGNQPQHF.

In its sample, this clone was seen a few times. The V call is TRBV4-1, the J call TRBJ2-7; weak D call: TRBD2 (6 bases). Germline CDR1 and CDR2: MGHRA and YSYEKL. CDR3 length: 13 residues. Trimming shortened V by 1 base and J by 9 bases, and 13 bases separated the two germline ends. The chain's CDR3 is CASSQATSGGQYF. CDR3 coding DNA: TGCGCCAGCAGCCAAGCGACCTCCGGGGGGCAGTACTTC.

The chain couples TRBV9 to TRBJ2-7; maybe TRBD1 (5 bases). V was cut by 3 bases and J by 7 bases, with 11 bases left in between. CDR3 length equals 12 residues. CDR1 and CDR2 from the germline V gene are SGDLS and YYNGEE. The CDR3 DNA sequence: TGTGCCAGCAGCGCCTCAGGGCCGGAGCAGTACTTC. The encoded protein is CASSASGPEQYF.

The gene calls are TRBV7-9 and TRBJ2-1, with TRBD2 identical over 7 bases. With V trimmed by 5 bases and J by 12 bases, 13 bases remained unmatched. The germline gives CDR1 SEHNR, CDR2 FQNEAQ (reference sequence). The CDR3 extends over 14 amino acids. This CDR3 reads CASSPQRREIGQFF. DNA for the CDR3: TGTGCCAGCAGCCCCCAGCGGCGGGAGATCGGGCAGTTCTTC.

This clone has a handful of counts. V and J are TRBV4-2 and TRBJ2-7, with 12 bases that match TRBD2. V trimming: 2 bases; J trimming: 0 bases; junction bases outside the gene matches: 8. CDR1 and CDR2 from the germline V gene are LGHNA and YNFKEQ. The CDR3 loop spans 18 amino acids. The CDR3 here is CASSQKTSGGQSSYEQYF. Here the CDR3 DNA reads TGTGCCAGCAGCCAAAAGACTAGCGGGGGCCAGAGCTCCTACGAGCAGTACTTC.

The chain uses TRBV2 and TRBJ1-2; 11 nucleotides match TRBD1. Germline V CDR1 and CDR2: SNHLY, FYNNEI. With 6 bases clipped from V and 8 bases from J, the junction kept 2 bases outside the gene matches. There are 12 residues in the CDR3. CDR3 DNA sequence: TGTGCCAGCAGCGGGACAGGGGGAGGCTACACCTTC. Encoded protein: CASSGTGGGYTF. Variable domain in full (rest from reference TRBV2 and TRBJ1-2): EPEVTQTPSHQVTQMGQEVILRCVPISNHLYFYWYRQILGQKVEFLVSFYNNEISEKSEIFDDQFSVERPDGSNFTLKIRSTKLEDSAMYFCASSGTGGGYTFGSGTRLTVV.

This clone was counted a few times. The chain combines TRBV6-4 with TRBJ2-3; 7 nucleotides align to TRBD1. Germline V gene lookup returns CDR1 MRHNA and CDR2 SNTAGT. The CDR3 is made up of 13 amino acids. The trim removed 6 bases at V and 6 bases at J, leaving 6 bases unmatched. CDR3 sequence: CASSLETGDTQYF. CDR3 nucleotide sequence: TGTGCCAGCAGCTTGGAGACAGGGGATACGCAGTATTTT.

This chain links TRBV4-1 with TRBJ2-7; TRBD2 matches 11 bases. The length of the CDR3 is 15 residues. CDR1 is MGHRA and CDR2 is YSYEKL in the germline V gene. J was trimmed by 3 bases and V by 2 bases; bases with no gene match: 3. The CDR3 sequence is CASSQLLAGDYEQYF. Written as DNA, the CDR3 is TGCGCCAGCAGCCAATTACTAGCGGGGGACTACGAGCAGTACTTC.

This clone was counted only a few times. V is TRBV15 and J is TRBJ2-1; 7 bases match TRBD2. This CDR3 is 13 amino acids long. V lost 11 bases to trimming and J lost 8 bases; unmatched junction nucleotides: 12. Germline V gives CDR1 LNHNV, CDR2 YYDKDF (reference sequence). In DNA, the CDR3 is TGTGCCGCCGACCCCGGCGGGGGTTATGAGCAGTTCTTC. It codes for CAADPGGGYEQFF.

The V gene is TRBV5-4, the J gene TRBJ2-3; TRBD2 agrees at 11 bases. Germline V gene lookup returns CDR1 SGHNT and CDR2 YYREEE (reference sequence). V dropped 4 bases and J dropped 4; count of bases not matched to a gene: 8. This CDR3 is built from 16 residues. The CDR3 coding sequence is TGTGCCAGCAGCGAGGTTAGCGGGGGGGCGGCAGATACGCAGTATTTT. Translating gives CASSEVSGGAADTQYF.

CDR3 sequence reads: CSVEGANTEAFF. The CDR3, as DNA: TGCAGCGTTGAAGGGGCGAACACTGAAGCTTTCTTT. The chain employs TRBV29-1 and TRBJ1-1; D uncertain. Germline-derived CDR1 and CDR2 are SQVTM and ANQGSEA. The V end was cut by 1 base, the J end by 1 base, with 4 bases between. CDR3 length: 12 residues.

As to this clone: The same CDR3 is also encoded by other DNA sequences in this sample. This chain connects TRBV5-1 to TRBJ2-7; a possible D gene is TRBD1 (5 bases). CDR1 and CDR2 (germline): SGHRS, YFSETQ. V lost 1 base to trimming and J lost 3 bases, with 5 bases between them. The CDR3 has 12 amino acids. In nucleotides, the CDR3 is TGCGCCAGCAGCTTGCAGGGCTACGAGCAGTACTTC. This encodes CASSLQGYEQYF.

This clone was seen a handful of times. The chain uses TRBV25-1 and TRBJ2-1; the match to TRBD2 covers 7 bases. V dropped 4 bases and J dropped 5; count of bases not matched to a gene: 8. The CDR3 totals 15 residues. The germline V gene has CDR1 MGHDK and CDR2 SYGVNS. The CDR3 sequence: CASSGAQRGNNEQFF. CDR3 in DNA: TGTGCCAGCAGTGGGGCCCAGCGGGGAAACAATGAGCAGTTCTTC.

The rearrangement uses TRBV2 and TRBJ1-2, with D possibly matching TRBD1 (5 bases). V was clipped by 6 bases and J by 6 bases, with 14 bases between them. This CDR3 contains 13 residues. Germline loops: CDR1 SNHLY, CDR2 FYNNEI. The CDR3 nucleotides are TGTGCCAGCAGCCCCCGGGGGGGGAATGGCTACACCTTC. Its translation: CASSPRGGNGYTF.

The rearrangement joins TRBV10-3 to TRBJ1-1, with 10 positions matching TRBD1. CDR1 and CDR2 from the germline V gene are ENHRY and SYGVKD. The V and J ends lost 4 bases and 5 bases, in that order; junction bases with no gene match: 4. This CDR3 has 14 residues. This CDR3 reads CAISGGTGETEAFF. As DNA, the CDR3 is TGTGCCATCAGTGGCGGGACAGGGGAAACTGAAGCTTTCTTT.

This clone came up many times. V gene TRBV18 combines with J gene TRBJ2-3; 8 bases fit TRBD2. V lost 3 bases, J lost 4 bases, and 3 bases stayed unmatched. Germline CDR1 and CDR2: KGHSH and LQKENI. The length of the CDR3 is 14 residues. The CDR3 nucleotides read TGTGCCAGCTCACCTTCGACTAGCGCAGATACGCAGTATTTT. Its translation is CASSPSTSADTQYF.

This sequence joins TRBV28 and TRBJ2-7; 16 nucleotides line up with TRBD2. Germline V gene sequence: CDR1 MDHEN, CDR2 SYDVKM. Germline trimming cut 5 bases from V and 4 bases from J; bases unmatched to any gene: 2. CDR3 size: 15 residues. The CDR3 sequence: CASSGTSGGVYEQYF. DNA for the CDR3: TGTGCCAGCAGTGGGACTAGCGGGGGGGTGTACGAGCAGTACTTC. The full variable domain, in which reference TRBV28 and TRBJ2-7 provide the parts outside the CDR3, is DVKVTQSSRYLVKRTGEKVFLECVQDMDHENMFWYRQDPGLGLRLIYFSYDVKMKEKGDIPEGYSVSREKKERFSLILESASTNQTSMYLCASSGTSGGVYEQYFGPGTRLTVT.

For the CDR3, the DNA is TGTGCCAGCAGTTTGTATACATGGAACACTGAAGCTTTCTTT. Protein sequence: CASSLYTWNTEAFF. The gene calls are TRBV28 and TRBJ1-1; D is undetermined. Germline V gives CDR1 MDHEN, CDR2 SYDVKM. The V end lost 3 bases, the J end lost 1 base, and 9 bases lay between the germline ends. This CDR3 contains 14 residues.

This clone was detected only a few times. The chain employs TRBV29-1 and TRBJ1-1; D is unresolved. The CDR3 has 12 residues. The V gene lost 7 bases and the J gene lost 1 base, with 10 bases spanning the gap. In germline, CDR1 is SQVTM, CDR2 ANQGSEA. Here the CDR3 reads CSGANRNTEAFF. CDR3 DNA sequence: TGCAGCGGTGCCAACAGGAACACTGAAGCTTTCTTT.

The sample holds a few counts of this clone. The chain carries TRBV25-1 and TRBJ2-2, with TRBD1 identical over 8 bases. The J segment lost 5 bases and the V segment lost 1 base, leaving 3 bases of the junction unmatched. The CDR3 consists of 15 residues. Germline CDR1 and CDR2: MGHDK and SYGVNS. CDR3 coding DNA: TGTGCCAGCAGTGAATCAGGGGGCAGTACCGGGGAGCTGTTTTTT. Amino acid sequence: CASSESGGSTGELFF.

This clone was observed many times. The chain is built from TRBV27 and TRBJ2-6; D might be TRBD1 (6 bases). The germline gives CDR1 MNHEY, CDR2 SMNVEV (reference sequence). The CDR3 extends over 15 amino acids. Trimming took 8 bases from V and 2 from J, leaving 13 bases between them. The CDR3 protein is CASLSDRAGANVLTF. CDR3 DNA: TGTGCCAGCCTATCGGACAGAGCTGGGGCCAACGTCCTGACTTTC.

This sequence joins TRBV11-2 and TRBJ1-4; possible D gene TRBD1, 5 bases. V lost 1 base, J lost 7 bases, and 10 bases lay in between. Germline V CDR1 and CDR2: SGHAT, FQNNGV. The CDR3 loop spans 14 amino acids. CDR3 DNA: TGTGCCAGCAGCTTAGGGCAGGGCGCTGAAAAACTGTTTTTT. It specifies CASSLGQGAEKLFF. Using reference TRBV11-2 and TRBJ1-4 for the parts outside the CDR3, the full variable domain is EAGVAQSPRYKIIEKRQSVAFWCNPISGHATLYWYQQILGQGPKLLIQFQNNGVVDDSQLPKDRFSAERLKGVDSTLKIQPAKLEDSAVYLCASSLGQGAEKLFFGSGTQLSVL.

The table lists this clone with a few counts. CDR3 amino acids: CASSLSGGPSTDTQYF. DNA for the CDR3: TGCGCCAGCAGCCTTAGCGGGGGGCCCAGCACAGATACGCAGTATTTT. The V call is TRBV4-3, the J call TRBJ2-3, with 10 bases lining up with TRBD2. The germline CDR1 and CDR2 sequences are LGHNA and YSLEER. CDR3 length equals 16 residues. The J segment lost 0 bases and the V segment lost 4 bases, leaving 4 bases of the junction unmatched.

The genes are TRBV4-1 and TRBJ1-3, with 7 bases lining up with TRBD1. The CDR3 runs 15 residues. The J segment lost 3 bases and the V segment lost 0 bases, leaving 2 bases of the junction unmatched. Per germline, CDR1 MGHRA and CDR2 YSYEKL. CDR3: CASSQDGTVGNTIYF. CDR3 in DNA: TGCGCCAGCAGCCAAGACGGGACAGTTGGAAACACCATATATTTT.

V gene TRBV6-1 combines with J gene TRBJ1-2, with TRBD1 as a possible D gene (5 bases). This CDR3 contains 13 residues. Germline CDR1 and CDR2: MNHNS and SASEGT. V lost 1 base to trimming and J lost 2 bases, with 5 bases between them. The CDR3 region is CASSEGQNYGYTF. The CDR3 nucleotides are TGTGCCAGCAGTGAAGGACAGAACTATGGCTACACCTTC.

This clone was seen only a few times. The rearrangement uses TRBV7-9 and TRBJ2-7, with D maybe TRBD1 (6 bases). Trimming shortened V by 5 bases and J by 1 base, and 12 bases separated the two germline ends. The CDR3 contains 14 residues. Germline loops: CDR1 SEHNR, CDR2 FQNEAQ (reference sequence). The CDR3 nucleotides read TGTGCCAGCAGCCCCGGGACATCTTCCTACGAGCAGTACTTC. Translation: CASSPGTSSYEQYF.

This clone was seen a few times. The chain is built from TRBV6-5 and TRBJ1-2; TRBD1 matches at 8 bases. The germline V gene encodes CDR1 MNHEY and CDR2 SVGAGI. V lost 5 bases and J lost 8; bases outside the gene matches: 10. The length of the CDR3 is 14 residues. The CDR3 reads CASSERTGRFGYTF. The CDR3 bases are TGTGCCAGCAGTGAAAGGACAGGGAGATTCGGCTACACCTTC.

This clone was observed a handful of times. J is TRBJ2-4 and V is TRBV6-6; 7 bases line up with TRBD1. The length of the CDR3 is 14 residues. Trimming at V came to 5 bases and at J to 7 bases, leaving 8 bases not matched to a gene. Germline CDR1 reads MNHNY; CDR2 reads SVGAGI (reference sequence). The CDR3 bases are TGTGCCAGCAGTGCCCCCGGACAGGCGAACATTCAGTACTTC. Protein product: CASSAPGQANIQYF.

Only a few counts were recorded for this clone. The CDR3 nucleotides are TGTGCCAGCAGCTCCGGCGGCAGTCCCGGTTACAATGAGCAGTTCTTC. Translation gives CASSSGGSPGYNEQFF. V is TRBV7-3 and J is TRBJ2-1; D not certain. Trimming took off 4 bases at V and 4 bases at J, with 17 bases between the two ends. This CDR3 spans 16 amino acids. Looked up from germline, CDR1 is SGHTA and CDR2 is FQGTGA.

This clone was seen a handful of times. CDR3 region: CASSEGQVPPSETQYF. The CDR3 DNA sequence: TGTGCCAGCAGTGAGGGTCAGGTCCCCCCCAGTGAGACCCAGTACTTC. The chain carries TRBV5-8 and TRBJ2-5; tentative D call: TRBD2 (5 bases). The V gene's germline CDR1 is SGHTS and CDR2 YDEGEE. The CDR3 runs 16 residues. Trimming removed 5 bases at V and 5 bases at J, with 22 bases between.